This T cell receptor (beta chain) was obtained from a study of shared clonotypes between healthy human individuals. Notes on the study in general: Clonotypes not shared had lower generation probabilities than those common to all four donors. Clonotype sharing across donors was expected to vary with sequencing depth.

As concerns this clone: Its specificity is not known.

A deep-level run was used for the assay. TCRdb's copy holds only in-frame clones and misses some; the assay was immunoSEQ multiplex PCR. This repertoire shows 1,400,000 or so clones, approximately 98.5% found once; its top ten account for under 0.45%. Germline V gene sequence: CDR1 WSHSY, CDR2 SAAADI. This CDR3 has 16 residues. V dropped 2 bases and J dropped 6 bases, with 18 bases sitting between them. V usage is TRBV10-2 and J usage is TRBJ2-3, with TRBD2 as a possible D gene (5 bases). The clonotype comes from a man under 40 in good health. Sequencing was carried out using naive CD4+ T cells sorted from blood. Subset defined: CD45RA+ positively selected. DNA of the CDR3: TGCGCCAGCAGTGAGAACGTGGCTAGCCTCGTCGATACGCAGTATTTT. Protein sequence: CASSENVASLVDTQYF.